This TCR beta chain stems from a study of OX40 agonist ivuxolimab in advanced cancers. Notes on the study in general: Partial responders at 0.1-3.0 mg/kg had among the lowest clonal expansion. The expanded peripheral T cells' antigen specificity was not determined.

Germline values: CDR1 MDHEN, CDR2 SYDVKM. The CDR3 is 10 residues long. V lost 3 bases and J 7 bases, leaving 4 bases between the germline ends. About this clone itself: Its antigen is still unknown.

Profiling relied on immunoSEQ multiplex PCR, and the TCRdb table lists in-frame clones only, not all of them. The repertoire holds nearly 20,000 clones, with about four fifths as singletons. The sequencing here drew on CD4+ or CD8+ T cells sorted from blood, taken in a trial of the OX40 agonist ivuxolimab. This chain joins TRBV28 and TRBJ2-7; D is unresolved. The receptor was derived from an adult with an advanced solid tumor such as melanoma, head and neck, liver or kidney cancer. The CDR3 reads CASSFQEQYF. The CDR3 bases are TGTGCCAGCAGTTTCCAAGAGCAGTACTTC. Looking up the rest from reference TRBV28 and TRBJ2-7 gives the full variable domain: DVKVTQSSRYLVKRTGEKVFLECVQDMDHENMFWYRQDPGLGLRLIYFSYDVKMKEKGDIPEGYSVSREKKERFSLILESASTNQTSMYLCASSFQEQYFGPGTRLTVT.